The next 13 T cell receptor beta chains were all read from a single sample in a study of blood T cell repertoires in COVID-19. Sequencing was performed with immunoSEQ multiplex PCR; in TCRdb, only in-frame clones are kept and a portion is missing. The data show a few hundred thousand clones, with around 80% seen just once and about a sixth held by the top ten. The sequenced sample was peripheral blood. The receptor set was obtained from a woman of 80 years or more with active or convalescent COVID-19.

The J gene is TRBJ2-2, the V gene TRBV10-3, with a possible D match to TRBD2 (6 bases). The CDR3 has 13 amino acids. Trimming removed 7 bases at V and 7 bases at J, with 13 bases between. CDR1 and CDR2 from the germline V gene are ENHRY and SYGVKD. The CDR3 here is CAINTGAGGELFF. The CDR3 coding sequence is TGTGCCATCAATACGGGAGCGGGCGGGGAGCTGTTTTTT.

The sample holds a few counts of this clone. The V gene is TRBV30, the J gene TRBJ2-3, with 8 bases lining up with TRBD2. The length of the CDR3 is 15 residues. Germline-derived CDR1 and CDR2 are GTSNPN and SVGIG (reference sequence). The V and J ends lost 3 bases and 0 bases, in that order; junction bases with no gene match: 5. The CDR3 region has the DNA TGTGCCTGGAGACAAACGGGAGGGAGCACAGATACGCAGTATTTT. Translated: CAWRQTGGSTDTQYF.

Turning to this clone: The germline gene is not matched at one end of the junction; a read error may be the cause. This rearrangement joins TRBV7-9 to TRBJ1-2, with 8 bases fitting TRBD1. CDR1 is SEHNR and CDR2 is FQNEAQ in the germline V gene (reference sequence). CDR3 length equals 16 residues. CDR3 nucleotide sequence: TGTGCCAGCATCTTAGGAGACAGGGGAGATAACTATGGCTACACCTTC. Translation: CASILGDRGDNYGYTF.

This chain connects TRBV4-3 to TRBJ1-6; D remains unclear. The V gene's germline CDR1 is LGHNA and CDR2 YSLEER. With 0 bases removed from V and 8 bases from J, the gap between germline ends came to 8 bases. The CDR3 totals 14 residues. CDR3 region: CASSQDQRDSPLHF. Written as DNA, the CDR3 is TGCGCCAGCAGCCAAGATCAGAGGGATTCACCCCTCCACTTT.

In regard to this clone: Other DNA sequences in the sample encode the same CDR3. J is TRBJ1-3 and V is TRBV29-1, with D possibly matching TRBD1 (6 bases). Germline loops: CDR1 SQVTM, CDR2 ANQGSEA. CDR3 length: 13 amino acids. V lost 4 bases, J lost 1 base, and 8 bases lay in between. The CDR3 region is CSVVTGSGNTIYF. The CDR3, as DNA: TGCAGCGTTGTAACAGGGTCTGGAAACACCATATATTTT.

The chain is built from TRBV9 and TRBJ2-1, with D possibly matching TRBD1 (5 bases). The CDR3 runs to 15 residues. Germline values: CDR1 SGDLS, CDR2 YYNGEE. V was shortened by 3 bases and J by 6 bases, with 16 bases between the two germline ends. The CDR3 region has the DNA TGTGCCAGCAGCGAGGCCGCAGGGAACTTCAATGAGCAGTTCTTC. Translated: CASSEAAGNFNEQFF.

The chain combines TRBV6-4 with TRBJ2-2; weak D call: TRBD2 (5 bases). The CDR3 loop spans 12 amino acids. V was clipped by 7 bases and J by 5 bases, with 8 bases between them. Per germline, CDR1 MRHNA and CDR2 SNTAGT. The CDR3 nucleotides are TGTGCCAGCAAAGGAGGAACCGGGGAGCTGTTTTTT. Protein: CASKGGTGELFF.

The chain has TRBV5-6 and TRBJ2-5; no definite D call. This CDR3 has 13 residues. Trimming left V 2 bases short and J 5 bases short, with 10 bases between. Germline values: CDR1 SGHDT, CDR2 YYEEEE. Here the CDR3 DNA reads TGTGCCAGCAGCTTCGGCAGCGAGGAGACCCAGTACTTC. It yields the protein CASSFGSEETQYF.

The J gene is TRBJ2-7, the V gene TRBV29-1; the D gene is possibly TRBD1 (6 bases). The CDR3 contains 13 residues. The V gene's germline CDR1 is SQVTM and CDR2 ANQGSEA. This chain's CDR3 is CSRTQGRTYEQYF. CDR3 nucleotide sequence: TGCAGTCGAACCCAGGGGCGAACCTACGAGCAGTACTTC.

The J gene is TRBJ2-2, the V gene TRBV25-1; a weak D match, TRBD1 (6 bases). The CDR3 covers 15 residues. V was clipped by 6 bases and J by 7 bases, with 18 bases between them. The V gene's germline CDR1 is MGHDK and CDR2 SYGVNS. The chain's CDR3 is CASRADFGTYGELFF. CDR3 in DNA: TGTGCCAGCAGGGCAGATTTCGGGACATACGGGGAGCTGTTTTTT.

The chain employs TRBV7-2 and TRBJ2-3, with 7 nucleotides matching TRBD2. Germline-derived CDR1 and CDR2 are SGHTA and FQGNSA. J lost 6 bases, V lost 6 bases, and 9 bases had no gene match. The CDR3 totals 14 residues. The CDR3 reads CASRPMTSSDTQYF. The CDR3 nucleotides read TGTGCCAGCAGGCCTATGACTAGCTCTGATACGCAGTATTTT.

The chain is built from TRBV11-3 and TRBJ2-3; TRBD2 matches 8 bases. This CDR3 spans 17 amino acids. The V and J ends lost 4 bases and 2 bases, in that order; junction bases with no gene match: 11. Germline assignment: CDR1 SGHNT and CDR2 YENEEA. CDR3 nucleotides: TGTGCCAGCAGCTCGTTGACCCGCGGGGGGAACACAGATACGCAGTATTTT. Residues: CASSSLTRGGNTDTQYF. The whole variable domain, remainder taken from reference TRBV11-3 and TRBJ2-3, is EAGVVQSPRYKIIEKKQPVAFWCNPISGHNTLYWYLQNLGQGPELLIRYENEEAVDDSQLPKDRFSAERLKGVDSTLKIQPAELGDSAVYLCASSSLTRGGNTDTQYFGPGTRLTVL.

The CDR3 loop reads CASSHKGGPKNIQYF. CDR3 nucleotide sequence: TGTGCCAGCAGCCACAAGGGGGGGCCGAAAAACATTCAGTACTTC. The rearrangement joins TRBV7-9 to TRBJ2-4; a weak D match, TRBD2 (7 bases). This CDR3 contains 15 residues. CDR1 SEHNR and CDR2 FQNEAQ come from the germline V gene (reference sequence). The germline V and J ends were trimmed by 5 bases and 4 bases, with 15 bases remaining between them.